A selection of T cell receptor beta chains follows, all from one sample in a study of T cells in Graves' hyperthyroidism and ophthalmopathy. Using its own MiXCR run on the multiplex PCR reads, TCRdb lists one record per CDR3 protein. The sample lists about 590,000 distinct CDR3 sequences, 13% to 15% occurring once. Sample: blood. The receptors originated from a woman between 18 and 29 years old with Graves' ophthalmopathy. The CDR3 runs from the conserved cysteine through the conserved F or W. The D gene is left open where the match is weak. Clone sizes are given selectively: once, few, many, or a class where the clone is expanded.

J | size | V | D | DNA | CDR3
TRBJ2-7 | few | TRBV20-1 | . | TGCAGTGCTAGCCCACTCAGCGGGCCAAGCTCTTACGAGCAGTACTTC | CSASPLSGPSSYEQYF
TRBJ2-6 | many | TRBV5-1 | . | TGCGCCAGCAGCCCGACATCCTTAATCTCTGGGGCCAACGTCCTGACTTTC | CASSPTSLISGANVLTF
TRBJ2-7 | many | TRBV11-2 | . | TGTGCCAGCACCGCGAGCCACTCCTACGAGCAGTACTTC | CASTASHSYEQYF
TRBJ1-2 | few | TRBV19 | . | TGTGCCAGTAAGGTGTTTGTTGGGGGCGATGGCTACACCTTC | CASKVFVGGDGYTF
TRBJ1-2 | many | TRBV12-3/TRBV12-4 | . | TGTGCCATAGGGTGGGGGAGTGGCTACACCTTC | CAIGWGSGYTF
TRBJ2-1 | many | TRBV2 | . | TGTGCCAGGGCCCGGGGGGCCGGGCACAATGAGCAGTTCTTC | CARARGAGHNEQFF
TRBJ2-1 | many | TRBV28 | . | TGTGCCAGCAGTTTAGAGGGGGGCTTGGAAGACAATGAGCAGTTCTTC | CASSLEGGLEDNEQFF
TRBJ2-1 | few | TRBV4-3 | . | TGCGCCAGCAGCCAAGATGGAAACAGGTTGAATGAGCAGTTCTTC | CASSQDGNRLNEQFF
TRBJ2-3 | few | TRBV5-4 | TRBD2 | TGTGCCAGCAGCCAAGGGCTTATACTAGCGGGAAGCACAGATACGCAGTATTTT | CASSQGLILAGSTDTQYF
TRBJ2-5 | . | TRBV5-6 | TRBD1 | TGTGCCAGCAGCGCCGGGACAGGGACGAGAGAGACCCAGTACTTC | CASSAGTGTRETQYF
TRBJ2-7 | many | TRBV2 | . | TGTGCCAGCAGTGACGGCGGCAGGGCGAAGTACGAGCAGTACTTC | CASSDGGRAKYEQYF
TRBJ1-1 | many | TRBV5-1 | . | TGCGCCAGCAGCTTGGTGGAAGACACTGAAGCTTTCTTT | CASSLVEDTEAFF
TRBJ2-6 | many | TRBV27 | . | TGTGCCAGCAGTTCGGGTATTAATCTCCCCTCTGGGGCCAACGTCCTGACTTTC | CASSSGINLPSGANVLTF
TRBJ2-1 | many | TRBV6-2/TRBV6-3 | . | TGTGCCAGCAGCTATCACAATGAGCAGTTCTTC | CASSYHNEQFF
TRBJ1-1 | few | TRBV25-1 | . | TGTGCCAGCACCATATGGGGTCCGGGAGGTGGGACTGAAGCTTTCTTT | CASTIWGPGGGTEAFF
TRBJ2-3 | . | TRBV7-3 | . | TGTGCCAGCAGCTTTCGACCCGGCACAGATACGCAGTATTTT | CASSFRPGTDTQYF
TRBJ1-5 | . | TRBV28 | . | TGTGCCAGCAGACGTATGCCTCAGCCCCAGCATTTT | CASRRMPQPQHF
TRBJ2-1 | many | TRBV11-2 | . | TGTGCCAGCAGCTCACCTCAGGGACCGGAATGGAATGAGCAGTTCTTC | CASSSPQGPEWNEQFF
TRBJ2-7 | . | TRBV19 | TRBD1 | TGTGCCAGTAGTATAGCACAGACAGGGAGCTCCTACGAGCAGTACTTC | CASSIAQTGSSYEQYF
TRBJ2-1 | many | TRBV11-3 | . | TGTGCCAGCAGCTTATGGGAAGGGACACACAATGAGCAGTTCTTC | CASSLWEGTHNEQFF
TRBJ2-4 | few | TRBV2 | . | TGTGCCAGCAGGATACAGGCGTCGTCCACTAAAAACATTCAGTACTTC | CASRIQASSTKNIQYF